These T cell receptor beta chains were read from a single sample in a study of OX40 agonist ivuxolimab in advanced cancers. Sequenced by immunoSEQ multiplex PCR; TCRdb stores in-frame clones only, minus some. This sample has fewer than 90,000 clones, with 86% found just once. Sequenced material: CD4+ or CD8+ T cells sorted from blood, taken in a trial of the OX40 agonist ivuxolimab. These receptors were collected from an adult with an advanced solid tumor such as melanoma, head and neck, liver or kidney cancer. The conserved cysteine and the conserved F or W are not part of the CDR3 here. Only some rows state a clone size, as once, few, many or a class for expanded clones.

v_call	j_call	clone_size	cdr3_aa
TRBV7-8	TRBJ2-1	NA	ASSSGITGSSYNEQF
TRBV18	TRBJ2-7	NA	ASSPGTDLYEQY
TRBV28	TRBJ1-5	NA	ASRPITGFLHQPQH
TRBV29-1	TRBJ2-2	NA	SVGTPQEYLNTGELF
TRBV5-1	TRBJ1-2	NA	ASSPGGITNYGYT
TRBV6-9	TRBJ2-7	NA	ASRQGEGEQY
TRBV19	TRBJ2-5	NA	ASSMNREGRTQY
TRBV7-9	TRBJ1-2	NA	ASSPGGDRGDNYGYT
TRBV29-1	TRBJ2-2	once	SVGTGDTGELF
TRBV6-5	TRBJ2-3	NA	ASSYSAAGEGDTQY
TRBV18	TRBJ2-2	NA	ASSPARELTGELF
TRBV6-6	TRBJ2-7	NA	ASSSPSGRWYEQY
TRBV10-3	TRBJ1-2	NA	AISDPGGYGYT
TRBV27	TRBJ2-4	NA	ASSLSKEAEGLAKNIQY
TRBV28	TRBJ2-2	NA	ASSLARTGELF
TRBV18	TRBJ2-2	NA	ASSRGTGELF
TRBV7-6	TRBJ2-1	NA	ASSLGAGGFKNEQF
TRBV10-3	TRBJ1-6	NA	AISERNSPLH
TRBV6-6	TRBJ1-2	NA	ASSYVQNYGYT
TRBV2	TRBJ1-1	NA	ASLSPRPEAF
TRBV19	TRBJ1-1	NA	ASSIYENTEAF